The source of this T cell receptor (beta chain) is a study of Ad26.COV2.S vaccination and SARS-CoV-2 variants. Study at large: In the COV1001 trial, the donor was in the Ad26.COV2.S arm. General study findings and limits: Possible underestimation of total T cell responses by the TCR breadth and depth analyses was noted.

Data came from immunoSEQ multiplex PCR; TCRdb stores just in-frame clones and leaves some out. Found here are more than 300,000 clones, approximately 86% of them singletons; the top ten hold roughly 10%. The count of this clone is one. Its antigen is still unknown. The treatment: roughly 19 received Ad26.COV2.S at low or high dose, single or two shots; roughly five received placebo; per-sample allocation not given. Collection of samples fell on day 63 after the first vaccine or placebo injection. Vaccination employed an Ad26 vector expressing the Wuhan-strain SARS-CoV-2 spike. Sequenced here: peripheral blood, sampled in a trial of Ad26.COV2.S vaccine versus placebo. The receptor was derived from a person aged 18-60 years who received the Ad26.COV2.S COVID-19 vaccine or a placebo.

This CDR3 reads CASSPRPSLSEQYF. CDR3 DNA sequence: TGTGCCAGCAGTCCCCGGCCCTCTCTATCCGAGCAGTACTTC. The V gene is TRBV28, the J gene TRBJ2-7; D gene ambiguous. The germline V gene encodes CDR1 MDHEN and CDR2 SYDVKM. The germline V and J ends were trimmed by 5 bases and 6 bases, with 17 bases remaining between them. This CDR3 is 14 amino acids long.